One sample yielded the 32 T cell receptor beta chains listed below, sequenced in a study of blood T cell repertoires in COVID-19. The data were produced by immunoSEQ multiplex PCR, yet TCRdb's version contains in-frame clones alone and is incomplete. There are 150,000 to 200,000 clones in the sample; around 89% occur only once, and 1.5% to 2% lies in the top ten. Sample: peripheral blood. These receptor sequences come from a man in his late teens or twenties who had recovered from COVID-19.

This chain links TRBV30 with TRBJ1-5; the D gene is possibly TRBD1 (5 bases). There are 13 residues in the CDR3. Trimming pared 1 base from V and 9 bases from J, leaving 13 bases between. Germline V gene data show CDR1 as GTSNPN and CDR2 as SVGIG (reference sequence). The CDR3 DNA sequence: TGTGCCTGGAGTGACAAGGGACTACGGCCCCAGCATTTT. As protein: CAWSDKGLRPQHF.

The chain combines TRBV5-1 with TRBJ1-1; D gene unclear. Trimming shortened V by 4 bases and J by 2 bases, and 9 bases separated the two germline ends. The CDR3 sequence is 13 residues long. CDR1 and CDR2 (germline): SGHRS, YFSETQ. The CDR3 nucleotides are TGCGCCAGCAGCCCGTGGCCAAACACTGAAGCTTTCTTT. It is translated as CASSPWPNTEAFF.

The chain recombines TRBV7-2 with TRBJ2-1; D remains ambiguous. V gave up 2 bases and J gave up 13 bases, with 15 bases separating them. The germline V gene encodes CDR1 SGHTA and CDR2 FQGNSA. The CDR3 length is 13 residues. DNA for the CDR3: TGTGCCAGCAGCTTACCCCCTAGGCCCCACCAGTTCTTC. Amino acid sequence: CASSLPPRPHQFF.

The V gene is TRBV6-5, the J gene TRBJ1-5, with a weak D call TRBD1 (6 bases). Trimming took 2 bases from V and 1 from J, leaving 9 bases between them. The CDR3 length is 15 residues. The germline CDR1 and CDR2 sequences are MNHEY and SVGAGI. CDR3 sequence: CASSYQQGSNQPQHF. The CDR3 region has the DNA TGTGCCAGCAGTTACCAACAGGGAAGCAATCAGCCCCAGCATTTT.

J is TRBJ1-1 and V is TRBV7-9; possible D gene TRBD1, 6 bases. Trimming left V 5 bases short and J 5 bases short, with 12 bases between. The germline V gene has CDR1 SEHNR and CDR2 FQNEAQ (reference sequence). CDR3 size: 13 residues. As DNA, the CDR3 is TGTGCCAGCAGCCCTGAGGGGACAACTGAAGCTTTCTTT. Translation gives CASSPEGTTEAFF.

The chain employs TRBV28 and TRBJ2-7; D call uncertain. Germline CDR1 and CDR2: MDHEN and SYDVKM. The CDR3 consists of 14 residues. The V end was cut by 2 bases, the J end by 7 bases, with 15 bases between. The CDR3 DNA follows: TGTGCCAGCAGTTTAACAACGGCCGCGGAGGAGCAGTACTTC. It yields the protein CASSLTTAAEEQYF.

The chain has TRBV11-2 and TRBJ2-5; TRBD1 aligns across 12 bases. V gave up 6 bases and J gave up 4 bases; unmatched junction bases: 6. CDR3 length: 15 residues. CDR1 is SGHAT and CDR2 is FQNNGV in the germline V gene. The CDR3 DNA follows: TGTGCCAGCAGTTCCGGGACAGGGGGCGTAGAGACCCAGTACTTC. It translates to CASSSGTGGVETQYF.

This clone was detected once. CDR3 sequence (DNA): TGTGCCAGCAGCTTAGAACAGTCCTACGAGCAGTACTTC. Its translation: CASSLEQSYEQYF. The V gene is TRBV7-9, the J gene TRBJ2-7; no definite D call. CDR3 length: 13 amino acids. Germline assignment: CDR1 SEHNR and CDR2 FQNEAQ (reference sequence). Trimming removed 1 base at V and 1 base at J, with 5 bases between.

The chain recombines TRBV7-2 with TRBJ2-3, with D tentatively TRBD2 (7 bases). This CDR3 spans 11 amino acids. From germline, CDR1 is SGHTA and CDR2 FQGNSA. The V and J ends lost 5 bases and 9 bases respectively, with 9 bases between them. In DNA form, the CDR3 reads TGTGCCAGCAGCAGGGGGGGGACGCAGTATTTT. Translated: CASSRGGTQYF.

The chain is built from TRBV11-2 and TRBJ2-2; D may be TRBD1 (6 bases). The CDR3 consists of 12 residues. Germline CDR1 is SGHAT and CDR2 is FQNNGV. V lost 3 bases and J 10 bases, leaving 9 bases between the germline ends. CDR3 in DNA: TGTGCCAGCAGCTTTGAGGGGGTGGAGCTGTTTTTT. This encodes CASSFEGVELFF.

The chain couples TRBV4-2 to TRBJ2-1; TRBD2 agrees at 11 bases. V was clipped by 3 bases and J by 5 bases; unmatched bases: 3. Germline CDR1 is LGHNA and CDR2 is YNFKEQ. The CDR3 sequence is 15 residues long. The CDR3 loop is CASSQLAGGNNEQFF. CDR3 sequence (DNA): TGTGCCAGCAGCCAGTTAGCGGGAGGGAACAATGAGCAGTTCTTC.

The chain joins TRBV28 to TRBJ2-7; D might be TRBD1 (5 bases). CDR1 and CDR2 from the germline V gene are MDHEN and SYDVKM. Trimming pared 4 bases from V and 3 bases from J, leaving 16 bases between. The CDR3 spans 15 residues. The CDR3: CASSSLDIKGYEQYF. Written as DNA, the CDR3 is TGTGCCAGCAGTTCCCTGGACATCAAAGGCTACGAGCAGTACTTC.

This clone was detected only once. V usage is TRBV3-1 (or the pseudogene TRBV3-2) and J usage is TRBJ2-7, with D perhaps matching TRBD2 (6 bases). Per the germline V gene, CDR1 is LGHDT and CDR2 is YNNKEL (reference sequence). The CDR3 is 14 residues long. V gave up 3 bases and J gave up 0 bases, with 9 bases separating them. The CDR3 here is CASSHRGISYEQYF. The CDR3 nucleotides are TGTGCCAGCAGCCACCGGGGGATCTCCTACGAGCAGTACTTC.

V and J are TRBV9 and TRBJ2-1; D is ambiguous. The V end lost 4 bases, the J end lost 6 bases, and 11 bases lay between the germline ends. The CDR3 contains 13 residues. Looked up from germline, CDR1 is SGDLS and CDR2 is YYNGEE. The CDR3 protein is CASSPSTSNEQFF. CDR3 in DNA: TGTGCCAGCAGCCCCTCCACGAGCAATGAGCAGTTCTTC.

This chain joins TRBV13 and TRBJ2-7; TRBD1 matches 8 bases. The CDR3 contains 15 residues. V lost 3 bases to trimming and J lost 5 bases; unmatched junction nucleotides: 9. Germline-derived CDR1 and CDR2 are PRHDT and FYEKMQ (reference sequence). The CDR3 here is CASSFGTGGAHEQYF. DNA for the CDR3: TGTGCCAGCAGCTTCGGGACAGGAGGTGCCCACGAGCAGTACTTC.

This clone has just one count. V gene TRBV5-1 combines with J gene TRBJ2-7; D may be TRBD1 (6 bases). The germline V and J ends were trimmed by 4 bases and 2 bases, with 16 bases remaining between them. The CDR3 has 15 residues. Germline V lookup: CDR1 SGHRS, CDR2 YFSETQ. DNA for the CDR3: TGCGCCAGCAGCCAGGGGAATCATGGAACCTACGAGCAGTACTTC. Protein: CASSQGNHGTYEQYF. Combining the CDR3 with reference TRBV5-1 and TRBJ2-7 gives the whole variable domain KAGVTQTPRYLIKTRGQQVTLSCSPISGHRSVSWYQQTPGQGLQFLFEYFSETQRNKGNFPGRFSGRQFSNSRSEMNVSTLELGDSALYLCASSQGNHGTYEQYFGPGTRLTVT.

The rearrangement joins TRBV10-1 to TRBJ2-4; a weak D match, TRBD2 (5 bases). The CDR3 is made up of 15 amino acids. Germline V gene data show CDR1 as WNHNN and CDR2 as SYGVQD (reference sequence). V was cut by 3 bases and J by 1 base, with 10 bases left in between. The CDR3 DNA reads TGCGCCAGCAGTGAAGGGAGTACGGCCAAAAACATTCAGTACTTC. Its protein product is CASSEGSTAKNIQYF.

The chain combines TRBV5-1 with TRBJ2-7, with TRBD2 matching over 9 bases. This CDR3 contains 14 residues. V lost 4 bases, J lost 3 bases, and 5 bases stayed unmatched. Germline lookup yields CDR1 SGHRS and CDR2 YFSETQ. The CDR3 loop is CASSLVAGDYEQYF. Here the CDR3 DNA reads TGCGCCAGCAGCCTAGTAGCGGGGGACTACGAGCAGTACTTC.

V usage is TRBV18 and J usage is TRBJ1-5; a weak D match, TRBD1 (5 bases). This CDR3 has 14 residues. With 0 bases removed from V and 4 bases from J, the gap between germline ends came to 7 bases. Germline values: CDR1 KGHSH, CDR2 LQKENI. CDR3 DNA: TGTGCCAGCTCACCACCGACAGAAAATCAGCCCCAGCATTTT. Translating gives CASSPPTENQPQHF.

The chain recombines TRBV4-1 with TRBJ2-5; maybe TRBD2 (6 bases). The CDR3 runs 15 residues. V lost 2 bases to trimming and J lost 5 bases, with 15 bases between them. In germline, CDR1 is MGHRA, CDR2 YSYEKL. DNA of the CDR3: TGCGCCAGCAGCCAACGGCCGGGGGATCGGGAGACCCAGTACTTC. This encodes CASSQRPGDRETQYF.

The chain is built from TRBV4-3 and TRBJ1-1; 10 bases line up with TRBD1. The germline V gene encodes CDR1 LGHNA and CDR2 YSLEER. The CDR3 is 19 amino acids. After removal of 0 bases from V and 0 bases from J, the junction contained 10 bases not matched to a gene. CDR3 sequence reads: CASSQDGGTGDEMNTEAFF. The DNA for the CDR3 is TGCGCCAGCAGCCAAGATGGCGGGACAGGGGACGAGATGAACACTGAAGCTTTCTTT.

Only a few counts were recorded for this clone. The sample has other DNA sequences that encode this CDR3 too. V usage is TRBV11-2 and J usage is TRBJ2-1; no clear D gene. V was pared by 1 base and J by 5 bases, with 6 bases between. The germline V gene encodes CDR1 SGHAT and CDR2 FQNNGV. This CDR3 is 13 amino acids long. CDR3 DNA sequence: TGTGCCAGCAGCTTAGGACTTAACAATGAGCAGTTCTTC. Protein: CASSLGLNNEQFF.

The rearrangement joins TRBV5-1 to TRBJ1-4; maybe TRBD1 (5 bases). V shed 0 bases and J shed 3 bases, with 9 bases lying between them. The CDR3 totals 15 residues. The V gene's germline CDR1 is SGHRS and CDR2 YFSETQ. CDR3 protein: CASSLESGANEKLFF. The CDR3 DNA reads TGCGCCAGCAGCTTGGAGTCGGGGGCTAATGAAAAACTGTTTTTT.

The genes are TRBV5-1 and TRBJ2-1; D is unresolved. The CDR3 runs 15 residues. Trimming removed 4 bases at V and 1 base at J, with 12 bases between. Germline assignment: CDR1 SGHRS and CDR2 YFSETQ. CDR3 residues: CASSVHATSYNEQFF. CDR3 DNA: TGCGCCAGCAGCGTTCACGCCACTTCCTACAATGAGCAGTTCTTC.

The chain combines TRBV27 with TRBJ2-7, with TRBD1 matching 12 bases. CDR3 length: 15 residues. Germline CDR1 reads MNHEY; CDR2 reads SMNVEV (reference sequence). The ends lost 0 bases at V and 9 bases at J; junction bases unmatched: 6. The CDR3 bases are TGTGCCAGCAGTTTATCCGGGACAGGGGGCGCGGGGCAGTACTTC. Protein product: CASSLSGTGGAGQYF.

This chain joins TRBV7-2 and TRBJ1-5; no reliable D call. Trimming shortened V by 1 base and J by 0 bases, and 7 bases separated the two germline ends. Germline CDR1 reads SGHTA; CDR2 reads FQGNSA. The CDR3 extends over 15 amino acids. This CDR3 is CASSLVDSSNQPQHF. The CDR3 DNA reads TGTGCCAGCAGCTTAGTAGATTCTAGCAATCAGCCCCAGCATTTT.

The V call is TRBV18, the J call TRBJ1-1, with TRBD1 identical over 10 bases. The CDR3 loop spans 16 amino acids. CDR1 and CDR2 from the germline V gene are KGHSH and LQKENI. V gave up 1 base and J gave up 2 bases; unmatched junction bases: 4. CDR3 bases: TGTGCCAGCTCACCACGACAGGGGGCAACTAACACTGAAGCTTTCTTT. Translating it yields CASSPRQGATNTEAFF. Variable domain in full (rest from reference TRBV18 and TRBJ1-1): NAGVMQNPRHLVRRRGQEARLRCSPMKGHSHVYWYRQLPEEGLKFMVYLQKENIIDESGMPKERFSAEFPKEGPSILRIQQVVRGDSAAYFCASSPRQGATNTEAFFGQGTRLTVV.

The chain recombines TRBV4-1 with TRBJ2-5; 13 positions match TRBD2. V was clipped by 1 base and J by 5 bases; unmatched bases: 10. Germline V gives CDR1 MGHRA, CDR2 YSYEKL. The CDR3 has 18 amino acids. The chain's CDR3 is CASSQGLAGGPGVETQYF. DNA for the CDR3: TGCGCCAGCAGCCAAGGACTAGCGGGAGGCCCCGGGGTCGAGACCCAGTACTTC.

CDR3 bases: TGCAGTGCCCCTAGGGGAAACACCATATATTTT. Its translation: CSAPRGNTIYF. The chain combines TRBV20-1 with TRBJ1-3; D is uncertain. Trimming cost V 6 bases and J 4 bases, with 7 bases left between them. CDR3 length equals 11 residues. Looked up from germline, CDR1 is DFQATT and CDR2 is SNEGSKA (reference sequence).

The CDR3 is CASSPDRAYEQYF. The CDR3 bases are TGCGCCAGCAGCCCTGACAGGGCCTACGAGCAGTACTTC. The genes are TRBV4-1 and TRBJ2-7; 7 bases are shared with TRBD1. Germline V lookup: CDR1 MGHRA, CDR2 YSYEKL. Trimming took 4 bases from V and 2 from J; bases not matched to a gene: 2. The CDR3 has 13 amino acids.

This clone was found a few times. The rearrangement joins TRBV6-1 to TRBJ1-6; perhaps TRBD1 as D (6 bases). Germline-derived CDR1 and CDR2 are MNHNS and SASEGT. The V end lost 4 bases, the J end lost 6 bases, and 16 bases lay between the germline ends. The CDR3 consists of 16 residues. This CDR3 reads CASSGRGGFGNSPLHF. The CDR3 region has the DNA TGTGCCAGCAGTGGCCGGGGGGGCTTTGGTAATTCACCCCTCCACTTT.

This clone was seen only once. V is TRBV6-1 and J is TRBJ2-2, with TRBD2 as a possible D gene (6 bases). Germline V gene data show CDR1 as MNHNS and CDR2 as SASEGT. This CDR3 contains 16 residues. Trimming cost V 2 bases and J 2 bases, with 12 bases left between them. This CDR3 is CASSELASANTGELFF. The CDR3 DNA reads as TGTGCCAGCAGTGAACTGGCTAGCGCCAACACCGGGGAGCTGTTTTTT.